This TCR beta chain was retrieved from a study of CD8 T cells in ankylosing spondylitis. General observations from the study: Seemingly characteristic of ankylosing spondylitis blood was a TCR beta motif consisting of roughly 8 highly homologous variants.

Quantitative 5'-RACE was performed with molecular barcodes, and it yielded the TCR beta libraries. TCRdb re-called the 5' RACE reads with MiXCR, one entry per CDR3 protein. The sample contains 350,000 to 450,000 distinct CDR3 sequences, approximately 20% of which appear only once. The germline V gene encodes CDR1 SQVTM and CDR2 ANQGSEA. Trimming removed 3 bases at V and 2 bases at J, with 10 bases between. This CDR3 region has 13 residues. As to this clonotype: Its cognate antigen is unknown.

The chain combines TRBV29-1 with TRBJ2-5; no clear D. The sequence came from a male donor with ankylosing spondylitis or in good health (not recorded which). Sequencing used blood, either unsorted or a sorted T cell fraction (not recorded which). In DNA, the CDR3 is TGCAGCGTTGACCCTGGCATGCAAGAGACCCAGTACTTC. The encoded protein is CSVDPGMQETQYF.